The rows below give T cell receptor beta chains drawn from one sample of a study of CD8+CD57+ T cells in acquired aplastic anemia. TCRdb reprocessed the reads via MiXCR and lists one record per CDR3 protein. The sample holds about 400,000 distinct CDR3 sequences; 60% to 80% are singletons and the top ten take 3% to 4.5%. The source material was sorted CD4+, CD8+, or CD8+CD57+ T cells (not recorded which) from PBMCs. The source is a human donor in good health, serving as a control. CDR3s include the opening cysteine and the closing phenylalanine or tryptophan. The D gene is left open where the match is weak. Not all rows give a size; the values are once, few, many and, for expanded clones, a class.

d_call: .
v_call: TRBV12-3/TRBV12-4
clone_size: .
j_call: TRBJ2-7
cdr3_nt: TGTGCCAGCAGCCCATGGGGGAGCTCCTACGAGCAGTACTTC
cdr3_aa: CASSPWGSSYEQYF

d_call: .
v_call: TRBV4-2
clone_size: .
j_call: TRBJ1-5
cdr3_nt: TGTGCCAGCAGCCAGCTCATCGTCGGGTTTTTCAACAATCAGCCCCAGCATTTT
cdr3_aa: CASSQLIVGFFNNQPQHF

d_call: TRBD1
v_call: TRBV30
clone_size: .
j_call: TRBJ2-1
cdr3_nt: TGTGCCTGGAGAATAGGGGGCCCGGGGTTCGATGAGCAGTTCTTC
cdr3_aa: CAWRIGGPGFDEQFF

d_call: .
v_call: TRBV12-3/TRBV12-4
clone_size: .
j_call: TRBJ1-1
cdr3_nt: TGTGCCAGCATGCAACAGGGTCGCGAGAACACTGAAGCTTTCTTT
cdr3_aa: CASMQQGRENTEAFF

d_call: .
v_call: TRBV29-1
clone_size: few
j_call: TRBJ2-7
cdr3_nt: TGCAGCGTTGGACAGGAGGCGCGGTGGCAGTACTTC
cdr3_aa: CSVGQEARWQYF

d_call: TRBD1
v_call: TRBV7-3
clone_size: .
j_call: TRBJ1-1
cdr3_nt: TGTGCCAGCAGCATTACCGGGACAGGGAAGACTGAAGCTTTCTTT
cdr3_aa: CASSITGTGKTEAFF

d_call: TRBD1
v_call: TRBV29-1
clone_size: .
j_call: TRBJ2-7
cdr3_nt: TGCAGCGTTGTGTGGGACAGGGAGGCCTACGAGCAGTACTTC
cdr3_aa: CSVVWDREAYEQYF

d_call: .
v_call: TRBV29-1
clone_size: many
j_call: TRBJ1-5
cdr3_nt: TGCAGCGTTGAGGGGGAGAGCAATCAGCCCCAGCATTTT
cdr3_aa: CSVEGESNQPQHF

d_call: .
v_call: TRBV20-1
clone_size: .
j_call: TRBJ2-7
cdr3_nt: TGCAGTGCTAGGAACCCGCGGGGCACCTCCTACGAGCAGTACTTC
cdr3_aa: CSARNPRGTSYEQYF

d_call: .
v_call: TRBV27
clone_size: many
j_call: TRBJ1-2
cdr3_nt: TGTGCCAGCAGTTTCTCTACGACGGGCTATGGCTACACCTTC
cdr3_aa: CASSFSTTGYGYTF